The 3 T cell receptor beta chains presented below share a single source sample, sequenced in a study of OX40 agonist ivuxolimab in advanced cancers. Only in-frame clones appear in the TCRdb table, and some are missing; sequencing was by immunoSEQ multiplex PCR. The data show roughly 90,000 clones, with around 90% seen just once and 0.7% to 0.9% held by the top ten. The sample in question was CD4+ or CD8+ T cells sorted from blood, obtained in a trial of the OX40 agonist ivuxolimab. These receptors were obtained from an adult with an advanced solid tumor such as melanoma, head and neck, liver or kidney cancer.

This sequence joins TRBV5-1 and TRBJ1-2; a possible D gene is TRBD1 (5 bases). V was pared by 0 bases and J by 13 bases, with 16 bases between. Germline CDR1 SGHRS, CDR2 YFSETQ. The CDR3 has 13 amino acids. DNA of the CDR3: TGCGCCAGCAGCTTGGGGGCTGGGACGGACATCACCTTC. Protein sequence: CASSLGAGTDITF.

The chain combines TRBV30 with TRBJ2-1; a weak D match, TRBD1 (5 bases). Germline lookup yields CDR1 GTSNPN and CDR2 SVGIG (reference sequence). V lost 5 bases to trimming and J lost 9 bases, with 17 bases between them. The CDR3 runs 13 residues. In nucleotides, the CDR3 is TGTGCCTGGGGGAAAGGAGTGGGGCTTGAGCAGTTCTTC. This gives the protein CAWGKGVGLEQFF.

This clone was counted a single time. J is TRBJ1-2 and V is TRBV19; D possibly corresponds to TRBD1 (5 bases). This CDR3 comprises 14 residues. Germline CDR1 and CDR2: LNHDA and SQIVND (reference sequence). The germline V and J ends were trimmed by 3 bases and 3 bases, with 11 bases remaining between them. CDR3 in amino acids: CASSIPGEDYGYTF. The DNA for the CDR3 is TGTGCCAGTAGTATTCCGGGGGAAGACTATGGCTACACCTTC. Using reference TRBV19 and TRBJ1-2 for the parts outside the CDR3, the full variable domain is DGGITQSPKYLFRKEGQNVTLSCEQNLNHDAMYWYRQDPGQGLRLIYYSQIVNDFQKGDIAEGYSVSREKKESFPLTVTSAQKNPTAFYLCASSIPGEDYGYTFGSGTRLTVV.